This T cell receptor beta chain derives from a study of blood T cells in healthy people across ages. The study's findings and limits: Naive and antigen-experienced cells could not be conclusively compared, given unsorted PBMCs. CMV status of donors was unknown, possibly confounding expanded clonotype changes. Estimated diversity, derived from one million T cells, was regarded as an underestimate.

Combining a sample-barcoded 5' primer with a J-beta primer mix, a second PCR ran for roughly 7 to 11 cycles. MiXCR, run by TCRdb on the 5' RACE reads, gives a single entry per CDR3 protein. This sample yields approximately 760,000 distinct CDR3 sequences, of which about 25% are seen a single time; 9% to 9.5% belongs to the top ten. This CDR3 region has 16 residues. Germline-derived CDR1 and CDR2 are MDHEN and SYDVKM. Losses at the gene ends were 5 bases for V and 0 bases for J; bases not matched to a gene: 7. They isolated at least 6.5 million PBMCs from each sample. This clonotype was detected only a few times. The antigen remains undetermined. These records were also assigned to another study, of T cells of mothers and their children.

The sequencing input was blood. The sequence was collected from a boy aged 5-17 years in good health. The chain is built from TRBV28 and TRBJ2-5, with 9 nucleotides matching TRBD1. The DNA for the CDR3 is TGTGCCAGCAGTGCCGCGCGGGACAGGGACCAAGAGACCCAGTACTTC. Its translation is CASSAARDRDQETQYF.